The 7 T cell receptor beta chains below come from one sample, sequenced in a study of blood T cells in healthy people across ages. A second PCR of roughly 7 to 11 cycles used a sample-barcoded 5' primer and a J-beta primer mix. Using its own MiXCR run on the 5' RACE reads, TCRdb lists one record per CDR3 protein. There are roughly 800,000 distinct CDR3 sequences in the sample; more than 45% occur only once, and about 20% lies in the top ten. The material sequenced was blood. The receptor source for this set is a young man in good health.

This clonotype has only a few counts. CDR3 region: CASSLLAGGSETQYF. The DNA for the CDR3 is TGTGCCAGCAGTCTACTAGCGGGAGGGTCGGAGACCCAGTACTTC. The V and J genes are TRBV12-3 or TRBV12-4 and TRBJ2-5; 13 bases map to TRBD2. The V and J ends lost 5 bases and 5 bases, in that order; junction bases with no gene match: 5. The CDR3 spans 15 residues.

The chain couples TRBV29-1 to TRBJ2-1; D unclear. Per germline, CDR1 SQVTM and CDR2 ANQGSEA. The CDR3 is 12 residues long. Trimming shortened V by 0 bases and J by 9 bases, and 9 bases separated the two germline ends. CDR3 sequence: CSVEELWREQFF. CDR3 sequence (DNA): TGCAGCGTTGAAGAACTGTGGCGTGAGCAGTTCTTC.

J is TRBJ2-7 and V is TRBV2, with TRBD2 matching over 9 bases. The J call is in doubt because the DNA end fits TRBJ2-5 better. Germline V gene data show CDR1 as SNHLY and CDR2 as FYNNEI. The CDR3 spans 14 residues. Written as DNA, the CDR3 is TGTGCCAGCAGTATAAGACTAGCGGCAAAGACCCAGTACTTC. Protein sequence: CASSIRLAAKTQYF.

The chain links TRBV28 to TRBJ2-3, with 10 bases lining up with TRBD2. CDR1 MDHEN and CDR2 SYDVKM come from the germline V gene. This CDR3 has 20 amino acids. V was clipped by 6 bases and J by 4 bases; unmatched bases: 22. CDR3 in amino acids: CASRPRLAGSRLNMPDTQYF. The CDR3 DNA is TGTGCCAGCAGGCCTCGACTAGCGGGCTCCCGTCTCAATATGCCAGATACGCAGTATTTT.

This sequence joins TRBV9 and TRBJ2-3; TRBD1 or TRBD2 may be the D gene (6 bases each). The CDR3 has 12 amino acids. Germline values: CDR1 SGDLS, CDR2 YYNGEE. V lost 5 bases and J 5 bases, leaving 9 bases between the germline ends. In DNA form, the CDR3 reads TGTGCCAGCAGGGGGGGCAGAGATACGCAGTATTTT. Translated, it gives CASRGGRDTQYF.

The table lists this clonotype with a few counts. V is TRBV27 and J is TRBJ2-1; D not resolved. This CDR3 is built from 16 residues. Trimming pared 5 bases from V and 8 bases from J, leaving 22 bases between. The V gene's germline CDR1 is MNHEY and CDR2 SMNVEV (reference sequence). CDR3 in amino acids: CASSARPAGPNHEQFF. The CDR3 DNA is TGTGCCAGCAGTGCCCGGCCCGCCGGCCCCAACCATGAGCAGTTCTTC.

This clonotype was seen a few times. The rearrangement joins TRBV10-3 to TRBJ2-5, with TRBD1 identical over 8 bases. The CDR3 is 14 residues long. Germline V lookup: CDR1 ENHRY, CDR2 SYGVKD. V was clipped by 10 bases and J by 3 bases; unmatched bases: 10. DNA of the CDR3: TGTGCCACCGGGGTGGCAGGGGGCGAAGAGACCCAGTACTTC. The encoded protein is CATGVAGGEETQYF.